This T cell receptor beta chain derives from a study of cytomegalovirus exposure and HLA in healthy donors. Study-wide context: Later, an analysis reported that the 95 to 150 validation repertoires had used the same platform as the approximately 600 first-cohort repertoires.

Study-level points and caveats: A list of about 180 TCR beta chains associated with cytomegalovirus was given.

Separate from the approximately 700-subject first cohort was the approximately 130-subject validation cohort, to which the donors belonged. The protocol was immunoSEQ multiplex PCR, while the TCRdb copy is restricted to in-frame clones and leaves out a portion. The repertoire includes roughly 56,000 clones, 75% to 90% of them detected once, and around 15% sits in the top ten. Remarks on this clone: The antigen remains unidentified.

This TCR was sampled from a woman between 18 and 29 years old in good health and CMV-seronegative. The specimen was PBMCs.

In DNA, the CDR3 is TGCGCCAGCAGCTTGCAGTCTAGCAGCAATGAGCAGTTCTTC. The encoded protein is CASSLQSSSNEQFF. V and J are TRBV5-1 and TRBJ2-1; TRBD2 might be the D (5 bases). This CDR3 has 14 amino acids. The V gene's germline CDR1 is SGHRS and CDR2 YFSETQ. Between the trimmed V and J ends, which lost 1 base and 6 bases, there was a span of 11 bases.